The clone carrying this T cell receptor beta chain came up many times. Its target is not known. CDR1 and CDR2 (germline): SGHTA, FQGNSA. The V segment lost 8 bases and the J segment 1 base; nucleotides outside the gene matches: 7. The CDR3 has 14 residues. These data are taken from a study of T cell repertoires in cytomegalovirus infection. Study summary: Signatures in public TCR beta sequences pointed to both CMV infection and matching HLA type.

Study results and caveats: CMV carriers having the relevant HLA were flagged by cumulative public TCR beta family frequency.

Via MiXCR, TCRdb re-called the reads, giving one row per CDR3 protein. The profile shows a few hundred thousand distinct CDR3 sequences, just under 25% of them singletons. This chain connects TRBV7-2 to TRBJ2-5; 7 bases are a match to TRBD1. This clonotype originated in a human donor in good health (CMV status not recorded). Some clones in this sample may be carry-over from other donors' samples. The sequences come from cultured PBMCs, collected from culture after CMV antigen stimulation. The CDR3 nucleotides are TGTGCCAGCCAAAAGGGGGCCTTCCAAGAGACCCAGTACTTC. It encodes CASQKGAFQETQYF.